Listed below are T cell receptor beta chains from one sample, sequenced in a study of cytomegalovirus exposure and HLA in healthy donors. Clones were sequenced by immunoSEQ multiplex PCR, and TCRdb holds only the in-frame ones, with some missing. The repertoire has 100,000 or so clones, 60% to 85% of them found once; the top ten carry less than 11%. Sequencing input: PBMCs. The receptors derive from a middle-aged man in good health and CMV-seronegative. The CDR3 runs from the conserved cysteine through the conserved F or W. D genes are given only for firm matches. Expanded clones are given a class, and other clones once, few, many or no size at all.

v_call	d_call	j_call	clone_size	cdr3_nt	cdr3_aa
TRBV5-1	.	TRBJ2-5	.	TGCGCCAGCAGCCTACTTCCCTCCACGGGGGAGACCCAGTACTTC	CASSLLPSTGETQYF
TRBV11-3	TRBD1	TRBJ1-1	.	TGTGCCAGCAGCCTGGGGCTGGACAGGGAAGCTTTCTTT	CASSLGLDREAFF
TRBV5-3	TRBD1	TRBJ1-1	.	TGTGCCAGAAGCATCAGGGGGCGCGGTGAAGCTTTCTTT	CARSIRGRGEAFF
TRBV28	.	TRBJ1-5	.	TGTGCCAGCAGTCCCTCGCAGGGCTCGGGGCCCCAGCATTTT	CASSPSQGSGPQHF
TRBV19	.	TRBJ2-1	few	TGTGCCAGTAGTGCCGGGTCCTACAATGAGCAGTTCTTC	CASSAGSYNEQFF
TRBV5-8	.	TRBJ1-1	many	TGTGCCAGCAGGGAGTCGGGGGGGCGTGTGAACACTGAAGCTTTCTTT	CASRESGGRVNTEAFF
TRBV19	TRBD2	TRBJ2-7	.	TGTGCCAGTAGTCCCGGGACTAACTCCTACGAGCAGTACTTC	CASSPGTNSYEQYF
TRBV15	.	TRBJ2-3	.	TGTGCCACCAGCCCTCCTCCAGCGGCACCGATCTTCACAGATACGCAGTATTTT	CATSPPPAAPIFTDTQYF
TRBV9	.	TRBJ1-2	few	TGTGCCAGCAGCGTAGGAGAGCAGGGTCGGGGCTACACCTTC	CASSVGEQGRGYTF
TRBV6-1	.	TRBJ2-5	.	TGTGCCAGCAGAGGGTCAGTGGGGCGGGAGACCCAGTACTTC	CASRGSVGRETQYF
TRBV9	TRBD2	TRBJ2-3	few	TGTGCCAGCAGTACTCAAGCGGGAGGTTGGGGCACAGATACGCAGTATTTT	CASSTQAGGWGTDTQYF
TRBV19	.	TRBJ1-5	.	TGTGCCAGTAGTACCTCTCCCCCGGGTCAGCCCCAGCATTTT	CASSTSPPGQPQHF
TRBV30	.	TRBJ1-2	.	TGTGCCTGGAGTGGAGGACAGTCTTTCTATGGCTACACCTTC	CAWSGGQSFYGYTF
TRBV28	.	TRBJ1-5	.	TGTGCCAGCAGCCCCCGAGGAAATCAGCCCCAGCATTTT	CASSPRGNQPQHF
TRBV6-1	.	TRBJ1-5	few	TGTGCCAGCAGTGATACATGGAGTAGCAATCAGCCCCAGCATTTT	CASSDTWSSNQPQHF
TRBV7-8	TRBD1	TRBJ2-6	few	TGTGCCAGCAGCCCTCACGGACAGGGAGGCTACGCTGGGGCCAACGTCCTGACTTTC	CASSPHGQGGYAGANVLTF
TRBV28	TRBD1	TRBJ1-2	.	TGTGCCAGCAGCTCAGGGACAGCCGCTAACTATGGCTACACCTTC	CASSSGTAANYGYTF
TRBV2	TRBD1	TRBJ1-3	.	TGTGCCAGCAGGCTAGGACAGGGAGGAAACACCATATATTTT	CASRLGQGGNTIYF
TRBV5-1	.	TRBJ2-3	once	TGCGCCAGCAGCTTCTCGGGAGAAAGCACAGATACGCAGTATTTT	CASSFSGESTDTQYF
TRBV7-7	TRBD1	TRBJ2-7	.	TGTGCTAGCAGCCGAGGGACAGGGTACGAGCAGTACTTC	CASSRGTGYEQYF
TRBV14	TRBD2	TRBJ2-1	.	TGTGCCAGCAGTCATAGCGGGACGGGCTCCTACAATGAGCAGTTCTTC	CASSHSGTGSYNEQFF
TRBV19	TRBD1	TRBJ1-2	few	TGTGCCAGTAACAAGGGACAGGATAACTATGGCTACACCTTC	CASNKGQDNYGYTF
TRBV28	TRBD1	TRBJ1-2	.	TGTGCCCTCTCCGGGGACAGGGTAGATGGCTACACCTTC	CALSGDRVDGYTF
TRBV5-1	TRBD1	TRBJ2-7	.	TGCGCCAGCAGCTCGATTAGGGGACAGGGGCCTCGCGAGCAGTACTTC	CASSSIRGQGPREQYF
TRBV4-2	.	TRBJ2-7	.	TGTGCCAGCAGCCTAAAAGCGGATTACGAGCAGTACTTC	CASSLKADYEQYF
TRBV5-1	.	TRBJ1-1	.	TGCGCCAGCAGCGCAGGGTTTATGAACACTGAAGCTTTCTTT	CASSAGFMNTEAFF
TRBV28	TRBD2	TRBJ2-7	.	TGTGCCAGCAGCTCACTCATATATTATCTAGCGGGCGTTGACTACGAGCAGTACTTC	CASSSLIYYLAGVDYEQYF
TRBV7-3	TRBD2	TRBJ2-1	.	TGTGCCAGCAGTCTACGACTAGCGGGAGGGAGGGATGAGCAGTTCTTC	CASSLRLAGGRDEQFF
TRBV30	.	TRBJ2-5	.	TGTGCCTGGACTCGGGGTGAAGAGACCCAGTACTTC	CAWTRGEETQYF
TRBV4-1	.	TRBJ1-5	.	TGTGCCAGCAGCCAAGAAGTAGGGGATAGCAATCAGCCCCAGCATTTT	CASSQEVGDSNQPQHF
TRBV7-2	.	TRBJ2-3	.	TGTGCCAGCTCACGAGCCCGAGATACGCAGTATTTT	CASSRARDTQYF
TRBV6-1	.	TRBJ2-5	.	TGTGCCAGCAGTGAAGGCGGGACGGACCAAGAGACCCAGTACTTC	CASSEGGTDQETQYF
TRBV5-4	TRBD2	TRBJ2-1	.	TGTGCCAGCAGCAAAGCCTCACTAGCGGAATCCTACAATGAGCAGTTCTTC	CASSKASLAESYNEQFF
TRBV19	TRBD1	TRBJ1-1	few	TGTGCCAGTAGTCTCCTCAGGGGGGCTAGGGTAGAAGCTTTCTTT	CASSLLRGARVEAFF
TRBV9	.	TRBJ1-2	.	TGTGCCAGCAGCGTAAAGACAGGCTTCTATGGCTACACCTTC	CASSVKTGFYGYTF
TRBV27	.	TRBJ2-7	.	TGTGCCAGCAGTTTTAAGACAGACCCCACCTACGAGCAGTACTTC	CASSFKTDPTYEQYF
TRBV19	TRBD1	TRBJ1-2	.	TGTGCCAGTAGTCAAGGGGGCGCGGAGATATATGGCTACACCTTC	CASSQGGAEIYGYTF
TRBV28	TRBD1	TRBJ2-7	few	TGTGCCAGCAGTTCTCCGGGACAGGGTAAGCAGTACTTC	CASSSPGQGKQYF
TRBV5-1	TRBD1	TRBJ1-6	.	TGCGCCAGCAGCTTGGTTGTCTCGGGACAGGGCAAGTCACCCCTCCACTTT	CASSLVVSGQGKSPLHF
TRBV28	.	TRBJ2-7	.	TGTGCCAGCAGTCAGACAGGGAGGCCCTACGAGCAGTACTTC	CASSQTGRPYEQYF
TRBV28	.	TRBJ1-5	.	TGTGCCAGCAGTTCACAGAATCAGCCCCAGCATTTT	CASSSQNQPQHF
TRBV4-2	TRBD2	TRBJ2-7	few	TGTGCCAGCAGCCAAACGTCAGCGGGAGGTGTGGGCGAGCAGTACTTC	CASSQTSAGGVGEQYF
TRBV7-3	.	TRBJ2-7	.	TGTGCCAGCAGCTTCCCTCGCAGGGTACAGACCGAGCAGTACTTC	CASSFPRRVQTEQYF
TRBV28	.	TRBJ1-2	.	TGTGCCAGCAGTTTAGGACGGGACTACACCTTC	CASSLGRDYTF
TRBV4-3	.	TRBJ2-7	few	TGCGCCAGCAGCCAAGATCTTAACACCTTCGCCTACGAGCAGTACTTC	CASSQDLNTFAYEQYF
TRBV25-1	TRBD1	TRBJ2-7	.	TGTGCCAGCAGGGGACAGATTACCTACGAGCAGTACTTC	CASRGQITYEQYF
TRBV2	.	TRBJ1-1	once	TGTGCCAGCAGTGAGAGTCGGCAGGGAAGTGTCGACACTGAAGCTTTCTTT	CASSESRQGSVDTEAFF
TRBV7-2	TRBD2	TRBJ2-5	.	TGTGCCAGCAGCTTAGGGTTGACTAGCGGGAGAGAGACCCAGTACTTC	CASSLGLTSGRETQYF
TRBV5-4	.	TRBJ1-1	.	TGTGCCAGCAGCACTGGACAGTTGAACACTGAAGCTTTCTTT	CASSTGQLNTEAFF
TRBV28	TRBD2	TRBJ2-3	.	TGTGCCAGCAGTTTGGCGACTAGCGGGACGGGAGATACGCAGTATTTT	CASSLATSGTGDTQYF
TRBV28	.	TRBJ2-7	.	TGTGCCAGCAGCCCTTTTAACACCCACGAGCAGTACTTC	CASSPFNTHEQYF